A selection of T cell receptor beta chains follows, all from one sample in a study of blood T cell repertoires in COVID-19. Sequencing used immunoSEQ multiplex PCR; TCRdb keeps in-frame clones, though not all of them. This sample has some 430,000 clones, with 90% found just once. Source material: PBMCs or T cells enriched from blood (not recorded which). The receptor set was obtained from a young man who had recovered from COVID-19. CDR3s include the opening cysteine and the closing phenylalanine or tryptophan. D genes are given only for firm matches. Not every row has a clone size; where given, it reads once, few, many or a size class.

j_call d_call clone_size v_call cdr3_aa cdr3_nt
TRBJ1-5 TRBD1 - TRBV19 CASSPGPGQSYQPQHF TGTGCCAGTAGCCCAGGACCGGGACAGAGCTATCAGCCCCAGCATTTT
TRBJ2-3 TRBD2 - TRBV28 CASKGLAARATDTQYF TGTGCCAGCAAGGGACTAGCGGCCAGGGCCACAGATACGCAGTATTTT
TRBJ1-6 - - TRBV11-2 CASSLVAASYNSPLHF TGTGCCAGCAGCTTAGTGGCCGCCTCCTATAATTCACCCCTCCACTTT
TRBJ1-2 TRBD1 many TRBV5-6 CASSPDRGKGGYTF TGTGCCAGCAGCCCGGACAGGGGCAAAGGTGGCTACACCTTC
TRBJ2-1 - - TRBV11-2 CATTPSELQSEQFF TGTGCCACCACGCCAAGCGAGCTTCAGAGTGAGCAGTTCTTC
TRBJ1-2 TRBD1 - TRBV7-9 CASSLDRAGGHGYTF TGTGCCAGCAGCTTAGATCGGGCAGGGGGACATGGCTACACCTTC
TRBJ2-7 TRBD1 - TRBV7-8 CASSLVDRVILSEQYF TGTGCCAGCAGCTTAGTGGACAGGGTTATTCTATCCGAGCAGTACTTC
TRBJ1-2 TRBD1 - TRBV7-8 CASSLAAGGRSGYTF TGTGCCAGCAGCTTAGCCGCAGGGGGGAGAAGCGGCTACACCTTC
TRBJ1-1 - - TRBV5-1 CASSSAPRVNTEAFF TGCGCCAGCAGCTCGGCCCCCCGGGTGAACACTGAAGCTTTCTTT
TRBJ2-1 TRBD2 - TRBV28 CASSWIAGSNEQFF TGTGCCAGCAGTTGGATAGCGGGATCCAATGAGCAGTTCTTC
TRBJ1-2 - - TRBV3-1/TRBV3-2 CASSQLGSNYGYTF TGTGCCAGCAGCCAATTGGGGAGCAACTATGGCTACACCTTC
TRBJ1-2 - - TRBV11-2 CASSPGDYGYTF TGTGCCAGCAGCCCGGGGGACTATGGCTACACCTTC
TRBJ1-1 - - TRBV6-5 CASSSATGQNTEAFF TGTGCCAGCAGTTCTGCGACAGGTCAGAACACTGAAGCTTTCTTT
TRBJ2-7 - - TRBV27 CASTSGGATYEQYF TGTGCCAGCACCTCCGGTGGGGCCACGTACGAGCAGTACTTC
TRBJ1-3 TRBD1 once TRBV2 CASRQDRASSGNTIYF TGTGCCAGCAGACAGGACAGGGCCAGCTCTGGAAACACCATATATTTT
TRBJ1-2 - once TRBV18 CASSTTSRGMVGGYTF TGTGCCAGCTCCACTACAAGCCGGGGAATGGTAGGTGGCTACACCTTC
TRBJ2-4 - - TRBV27 CASSPLSRVAKNIQYF TGTGCCAGCAGTCCTCTATCTCGGGTGGCCAAAAACATTCAGTACTTC
TRBJ1-5 TRBD1 - TRBV2 CASSGTGKNQPQHF TGTGCCAGCAGTGGGACAGGGAAAAATCAGCCCCAGCATTTT
TRBJ1-4 - - TRBV3-1/TRBV3-2 CASSRMTEFNEKLFF TGTGCCAGCAGCCGAATGACTGAGTTTAATGAAAAACTGTTTTTT
TRBJ2-1 TRBD2 - TRBV20-1 CSASQVLAGYNEQFF TGCAGTGCTAGTCAGGTACTAGCGGGATACAATGAGCAGTTCTTC
TRBJ1-5 - - TRBV5-3 CARSCTTGEINPQHF TGTGCCAGAAGCTGCACCACAGGTGAGATCAATCCCCAGCATTTT
TRBJ2-7 TRBD2 - TRBV18 CASSPRRLAGDVFSYEQYF TGTGCCAGCTCACCTCGACGACTAGCGGGGGACGTTTTTTCCTACGAGCAGTACTTC
TRBJ1-2 - - TRBV6-5 CASSRTGTPDGYTF TGTGCCAGCAGTCGAACCGGGACACCCGATGGCTACACCTTC
TRBJ2-3 - - TRBV4-1 CASSQGPIVSDTQYF TGCGCCAGCAGCCAAGGCCCGATAGTATCCGATACGCAGTATTTT
TRBJ2-2 - - TRBV5-4 CASSESGVYTGELFF TGTGCCAGCAGCGAGTCGGGAGTTTACACCGGGGAGCTGTTTTTT
TRBJ2-1 TRBD2 - TRBV5-1 CASSADLAGNNEQFF TGCGCCAGCAGCGCGGATCTAGCGGGAAACAATGAGCAGTTCTTC
TRBJ1-1 - - TRBV28 CASSRTSEAFF TGTGCCAGCAGCCGGACTTCTGAAGCTTTCTTT
TRBJ2-1 TRBD2 - TRBV18 CASSPQGTSGVEQFF TGTGCCAGCTCACCCCAAGGGACTAGCGGGGTAGAGCAGTTCTTC
TRBJ2-1 - - TRBV9 CASSAGVGEQFF TGTGCCAGCAGCGCCGGAGTGGGTGAGCAGTTCTTC
TRBJ1-5 - - TRBV9 CASSVAGEGNQPQHF TGTGCCAGCAGCGTAGCAGGGGAGGGGAATCAGCCCCAGCATTTT
TRBJ2-3 - - TRBV2 CASRNRQGPDTQYF TGTGCCAGCCGCAATCGGCAGGGCCCAGATACGCAGTATTTT
TRBJ2-3 TRBD2 - TRBV11-2 CASSWRREGTDTQYF TGTGCCAGCAGCTGGAGGCGGGAGGGCACAGATACGCAGTATTTT
TRBJ2-1 TRBD2 - TRBV5-1 CASSVAGVWIF TGCGCCAGCAGCGTAGCGGGAGTGTGGATCTTC
TRBJ2-5 TRBD2 - TRBV7-7 CASSTGRALGETQYF TGTGCCAGCAGCACCGGGAGGGCCTTGGGGGAGACCCAGTACTTC
TRBJ2-1 - - TRBV5-1 CASSLPPRSNEQFF TGCGCCAGCAGCTTGCCCCCTAGGTCCAATGAGCAGTTCTTC
TRBJ2-1 TRBD2 - TRBV2 CASSESLTLLAGGYNEQFF TGTGCCAGCAGTGAATCGCTTACCCTTTTGGCGGGGGGATACAATGAGCAGTTCTTC
TRBJ2-2 TRBD2 - TRBV27 CASRRTSGVNTGELFF TGTGCCAGCAGACGGACTAGCGGGGTTAACACCGGGGAGCTGTTTTTT
TRBJ1-4 - once TRBV2 CASSEQGTANEKLFF TGTGCCAGCAGTGAGCAGGGGACGGCTAATGAAAAACTGTTTTTT
TRBJ2-1 TRBD2 - TRBV15 CATSRSSGWEFF TGTGCCACCAGCCGATCTAGCGGGTGGGAGTTCTTC
TRBJ1-3 - - TRBV18 CASSPDRFSGNTIYF TGTGCCAGCTCACCCGACAGGTTCTCTGGAAACACCATATATTTT
TRBJ1-1 TRBD1 - TRBV30 CAWSTGQGPSGEAFF TGTGCCTGGAGTACGGGACAGGGTCCGTCCGGTGAAGCTTTCTTT